These 7 T cell receptor beta chains were all obtained from the same sample, sequenced in a study of T-cell reconstitution after alpha-beta-depleted transplantation in children. This sample's TCRbeta library carried unique molecular identifier barcodes. Using its own MiXCR run on the PCR reads, TCRdb lists one record per CDR3 protein. In the table there are approximately 350,000 distinct CDR3 sequences, 15% to 20% of which are singletons. This sample comprised PBMCs, mostly from graft donor cells, obtained 360 days after TCRalphabeta/CD19-depleted stem cell transplant. These receptors all stem from a male patient aged 2 to 9 who had a stem cell transplant for acute lymphoblastic leukemia, so the T cells may come from the graft donor.

This clonotype was observed a single time. It may be a read error: a sequence one base away is much more abundant. Since no conserved phenylalanine or tryptophan closes the CDR3, a read error is the likely cause. The chain joins TRBV7-2 to TRBJ2-1; the match to TRBD2 covers 14 bases. The V gene end was trimmed by 5 bases and the J gene end by 10 bases; junction bases not matched to a gene: 4. Germline CDR1 SGHTA, CDR2 FQGNSA. This CDR3 has 14 amino acids. The chain's CDR3 is CASSLGLAGGEQFY. Written as DNA, the CDR3 is TGTGCCAGCAGCCTAGGACTAGCGGGAGGCGAGCAGTTCTAC.

This clonotype has just a few counts. The genes are TRBV7-6 and TRBJ2-4; D is perhaps TRBD1 (6 bases). Per the germline V gene, CDR1 is SGHVS and CDR2 is FNYEAQ. Deletions cut 3 bases from V and 8 bases from J, with 14 bases between. CDR3 length: 14 amino acids. Here the CDR3 reads CASSLKQGWDIQYF. CDR3 coding DNA: TGTGCCAGCAGCTTGAAGCAGGGGTGGGACATTCAGTACTTC.

This chain connects TRBV4-3 to TRBJ2-4; 7 positions agree with TRBD1. J lost 9 bases, V lost 1 base, and 3 bases had no gene match. CDR1 LGHNA and CDR2 YSLEER come from the germline V gene. The CDR3 length is 13 residues. The CDR3 sequence: CASSQGNRGIQYF. CDR3 nucleotides: TGCGCCAGCAGCCAAGGGAACAGGGGCATTCAGTACTTC.

About this clonotype: This clone may be a read error of a much larger clone one base away. CDR3 amino acids: CASSLTSGFSTNTQYF. DNA for the CDR3: TGCGCCAGCAGCTTGACTAGCGGATTTAGCACAAATACGCAGTATTTT. This chain uses TRBV5-1 with TRBJ2-3, with 8 bases that match TRBD2. The CDR3 has 16 residues. In germline, CDR1 is SGHRS, CDR2 YFSETQ.

The rearrangement uses TRBV28 and TRBJ2-2; a possible D gene is TRBD2 (6 bases). The CDR3 totals 16 residues. Deletions cut 5 bases from V and 4 bases from J, with 17 bases between. CDR1 MDHEN and CDR2 SYDVKM come from the germline V gene. The chain's CDR3 is CASSRPGLASTGELFF. CDR3 coding DNA: TGTGCCAGCAGTCGTCCGGGGCTAGCGTCCACCGGGGAGCTGTTTTTT.

This chain links TRBV18 with TRBJ2-3; D possibly corresponds to TRBD2 (5 bases). CDR1 and CDR2 from the germline V gene are KGHSH and LQKENI. The ends were cut back, 0 bases at V and 3 bases at J, with 10 bases in the middle. The CDR3 loop spans 15 amino acids. Written as DNA, the CDR3 is TGTGCCAGCTCACCACCCCTCCGGAGGACAGATACGCAGTATTTT. Amino acid sequence: CASSPPLRRTDTQYF.

The V gene is TRBV20-1, the J gene TRBJ1-6; no firm D call. This CDR3 comprises 14 residues. V lost 1 base and J lost 4, with 8 bases in between. Looked up from germline, CDR1 is DFQATT and CDR2 is SNEGSKA (reference sequence). The CDR3 loop reads CSARAGSYNSPLHF. The CDR3 nucleotides are TGCAGTGCTAGAGCAGGCAGTTATAATTCACCCCTCCACTTT.